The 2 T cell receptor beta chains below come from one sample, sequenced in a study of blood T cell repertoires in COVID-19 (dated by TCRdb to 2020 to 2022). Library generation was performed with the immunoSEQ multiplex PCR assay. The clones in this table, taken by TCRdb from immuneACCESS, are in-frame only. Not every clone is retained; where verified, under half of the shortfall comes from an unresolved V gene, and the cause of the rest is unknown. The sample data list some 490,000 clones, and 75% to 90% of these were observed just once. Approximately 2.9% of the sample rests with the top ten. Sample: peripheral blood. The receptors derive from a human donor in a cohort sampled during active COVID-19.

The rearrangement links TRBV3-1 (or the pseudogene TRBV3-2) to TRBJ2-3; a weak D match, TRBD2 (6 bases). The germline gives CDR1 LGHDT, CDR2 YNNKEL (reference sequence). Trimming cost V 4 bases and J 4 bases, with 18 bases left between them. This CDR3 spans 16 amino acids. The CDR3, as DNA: TGTGCCAGCAGCCGGGGTTTTCGGGAGAGGGCAGATACGCAGTATTTT. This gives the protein CASSRGFRERADTQYF.

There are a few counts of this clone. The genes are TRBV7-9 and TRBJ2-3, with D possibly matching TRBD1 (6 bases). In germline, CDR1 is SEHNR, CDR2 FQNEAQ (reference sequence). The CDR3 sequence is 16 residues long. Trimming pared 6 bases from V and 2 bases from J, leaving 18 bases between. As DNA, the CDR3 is TGTGCCAGCAGACAGTCTGGGACACTCTACACAGATACGCAGTATTTT. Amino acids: CASRQSGTLYTDTQYF.